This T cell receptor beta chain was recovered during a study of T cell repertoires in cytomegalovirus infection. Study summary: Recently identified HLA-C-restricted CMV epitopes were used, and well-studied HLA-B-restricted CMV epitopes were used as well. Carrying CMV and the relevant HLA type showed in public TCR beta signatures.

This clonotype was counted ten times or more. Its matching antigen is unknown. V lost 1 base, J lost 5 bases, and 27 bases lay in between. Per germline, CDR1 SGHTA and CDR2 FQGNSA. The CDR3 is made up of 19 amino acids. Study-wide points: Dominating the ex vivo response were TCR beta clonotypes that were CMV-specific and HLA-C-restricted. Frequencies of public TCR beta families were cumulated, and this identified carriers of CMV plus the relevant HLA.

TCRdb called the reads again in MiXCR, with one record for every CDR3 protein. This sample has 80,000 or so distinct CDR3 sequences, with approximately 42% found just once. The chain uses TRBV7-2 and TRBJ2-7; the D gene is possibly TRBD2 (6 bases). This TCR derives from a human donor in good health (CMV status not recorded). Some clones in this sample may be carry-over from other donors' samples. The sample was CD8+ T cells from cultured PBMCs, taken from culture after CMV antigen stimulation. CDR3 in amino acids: CASSLVFIGSGGAGNEQYF. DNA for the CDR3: TGTGCCAGCAGCTTAGTCTTTATTGGGTCTGGCGGGGCGGGAAACGAGCAGTACTTC.